Listed below are T cell receptor beta chains from one sample, sequenced in a study of blood T cell repertoires in COVID-19. Clones were sequenced by immunoSEQ multiplex PCR, and TCRdb holds only the in-frame ones, with some missing. This table holds approximately 25,000 clones, roughly 74% found once. Sequencing input: peripheral blood. These receptors were taken from a man over 45 with COVID-19, enrolled during active disease. Both conserved end residues are part of each CDR3. Each record gives: J gene, clone size, D gene, V gene, CDR3 protein, CDR3 DNA. A D gene is named only where the DNA matches it firmly. The listing skips clone size in some rows; elsewhere it reads once, few, many or a size class.

>TRBJ2-7|few|TRBD1|TRBV6-5
CASSQEGQGLEQYF
TGTGCCAGCAGCCAAGAAGGACAGGGGTTGGAGCAGTACTTC
>TRBJ1-5|-|-|TRBV11-3
CASSFVGAGEEPQHF
TGTGCCAGCAGCTTTGTTGGGGCAGGGGAAGAGCCCCAGCATTTT
>TRBJ2-1|-|TRBD2|TRBV20-1
CSASLSSGRAREQFF
TGCAGTGCTAGTTTGTCTAGCGGGAGGGCACGAGAGCAGTTCTTC
>TRBJ1-1|few|TRBD1|TRBV29-1
CSVDRQGLNTEAFF
TGCAGCGTTGACAGACAGGGGCTGAACACTGAAGCTTTCTTT
>TRBJ2-2|-|-|TRBV30
CAWRYNTGELFF
TGTGCCTGGCGCTATAACACCGGGGAGCTGTTTTTT
>TRBJ2-2|few|-|TRBV6-5
CASSNRVDTGELFF
TGTGCCAGCAGTAACAGGGTTGACACCGGGGAGCTGTTTTTT
>TRBJ1-2|-|-|TRBV5-1
CASSAYGGDYGYTF
TGCGCCAGCAGCGCCTATGGGGGGGACTATGGCTACACCTTC
>TRBJ1-2|-|-|TRBV28
CASSFPPSAGTLDGYTF
TGTGCCAGCAGTTTTCCCCCTTCTGCCGGGACATTAGATGGCTACACCTTC
>TRBJ1-2|once|-|TRBV28
CASNARVYGYTF
TGTGCCAGCAACGCGCGGGTCTATGGCTACACCTTC
>TRBJ2-3|-|-|TRBV10-3
CAISGTGGLTDTQYF
TGTGCCATCAGTGGAACGGGCGGGCTTACAGATACGCAGTATTTT
>TRBJ1-4|-|TRBD1|TRBV6-5
CASRGQEGNEKLFF
TGTGCCAGCAGGGGACAGGAGGGAAATGAAAAACTGTTTTTT
>TRBJ2-1|once|-|TRBV7-3
CASSLEGGASHNEQFF
TGTGCCAGCAGCTTAGAGGGCGGGGCCTCACACAATGAGCAGTTCTTC
>TRBJ2-1|-|TRBD2|TRBV9
CASAGRQRGDYNEQFF
TGTGCCAGCGCGGGCCGCCAGCGGGGGGACTACAATGAGCAGTTCTTC
>TRBJ1-1|once|TRBD1|TRBV18
CASSPGQGMANTEAFF
TGTGCCAGCTCACCAGGACAGGGGATGGCGAACACTGAAGCTTTCTTT
>TRBJ1-1|-|-|TRBV24-1
CATSSHTEAFF
TGTGCCACCAGTAGCCACACTGAAGCTTTCTTT
>TRBJ1-5|-|-|TRBV5-6
CASSIRDQPQHF
TGTGCCAGCAGCATCAGGGATCAGCCCCAGCATTTT
>TRBJ2-7|-|-|TRBV15
CATSREPGGSYEQYF
TGTGCCACCAGTCGCGAACCCGGCGGATCCTACGAGCAGTACTTC
>TRBJ1-4|few|-|TRBV11-2
CASSSYRGRGEKLFF
TGTGCCAGCAGCTCCTACCGGGGTCGAGGTGAAAAACTGTTTTTT
>TRBJ2-1|-|-|TRBV10-1
CASSFAGSGEQFF
TGCGCCAGCAGTTTCGCGGGGTCCGGTGAGCAGTTCTTC
>TRBJ1-2|few|-|TRBV5-4
CASSRSDRSRGYTF
TGTGCCAGCAGTCGTTCTGACAGGTCGCGAGGCTACACCTTC
>TRBJ2-7|-|-|TRBV30
CAWSHSGLSYEQYF
TGTGCCTGGAGTCATTCGGGACTCTCCTACGAGCAGTACTTC
>TRBJ2-5|once|-|TRBV5-6
CASSLYRGGQETQYF
TGTGCCAGCAGCTTATACAGGGGGGGACAAGAGACCCAGTACTTC
>TRBJ1-1|-|TRBD1|TRBV3-1/TRBV3-2
CASRSTGPSTEAFF
TGTGCCAGCAGGTCGACAGGGCCGAGCACTGAAGCTTTCTTT
>TRBJ1-2|few|TRBD1|TRBV5-1
CASSDRTGTGYTF
TGCGCCAGCAGCGACCGGACAGGGACTGGCTACACCTTC
>TRBJ2-7|-|TRBD2|TRBV6-2/TRBV6-3
CASSLAGGLSYEQYF
TGTGCCAGCAGCCTAGCGGGGGGGCTCTCCTACGAGCAGTACTTC
>TRBJ2-7|-|TRBD1|TRBV5-1
CASSPRTGGSYEQYF
TGCGCCAGCAGCCCGAGGACAGGGGGATCCTACGAGCAGTACTTC
>TRBJ2-1|-|-|TRBV21-1
CASSKGLAGEEVLNEQFF
TGTGCCAGCAGCAAAGGACTAGCGGGGGAAGAGGTTCTAAATGAGCAGTTCTTC
>TRBJ1-5|-|TRBD1|TRBV3-1/TRBV3-2
CASSPGTGDQPQHF
TGTGCCAGCAGCCCCGGGACAGGGGATCAGCCCCAGCATTTT
>TRBJ1-2|-|-|TRBV12-3/TRBV12-4
CASSPSNYGYTF
TGTGCCAGCAGTCCGTCTAACTATGGCTACACCTTC
>TRBJ1-1|-|-|TRBV19
CASSTPGTPNTEAFF
TGTGCCAGTAGTACCCCGGGGACACCGAACACTGAAGCTTTCTTT
>TRBJ2-3|-|-|TRBV6-1
CASSEQGGRTDTQYF
TGTGCCAGCAGTGAACAGGGAGGTAGGACAGATACGCAGTATTTT
>TRBJ1-1|-|-|TRBV29-1
CSVELMGRGTEAFF
TGCAGCGTTGAATTGATGGGGAGGGGCACTGAAGCTTTCTTT
>TRBJ2-5|-|-|TRBV5-6
CASSTGLSETQYF
TGTGCCAGCAGCACAGGACTATCGGAGACCCAGTACTTC
>TRBJ1-2|-|-|TRBV25-1
CASSWGLSYGYTF
TGTGCCAGCAGTTGGGGACTGTCCTATGGCTACACCTTC
>TRBJ2-6|-|-|TRBV5-4
CASSLPAGTGANVLTF
TGTGCCAGCAGCTTACCAGCAGGGACTGGGGCCAACGTCCTGACTTTC
>TRBJ1-6|-|-|TRBV27
CASRPSMDSPLHF
TGTGCCAGCAGGCCCTCTATGGATTCACCCCTCCACTTT
>TRBJ2-3|few|-|TRBV5-1
CASSLDPLEGGHYTQYF
TGCGCCAGCAGCTTGGATCCATTGGAGGGGGGGCATTATACGCAGTATTTT
>TRBJ2-5|-|-|TRBV20-1
CSASAFDQETQYF
TGCAGTGCTAGTGCGTTCGACCAAGAGACCCAGTACTTC
>TRBJ2-7|-|-|TRBV3-1/TRBV3-2
CASSQLGGSYEQYF
TGTGCCAGCAGCCAACTTGGCGGATCCTACGAGCAGTACTTC
>TRBJ2-1|-|-|TRBV11-3
CASSKWEDYNEQFF
TGTGCCAGCAGCAAGTGGGAGGACTACAATGAGCAGTTCTTC
>TRBJ1-1|-|-|TRBV7-3
CASSPNTNTEAFF
TGTGCCAGCAGCCCAAACACGAACACTGAAGCTTTCTTT
>TRBJ2-7|-|TRBD2|TRBV3-1/TRBV3-2
CASSQASSGGGQYF
TGTGCCAGCAGCCAAGCTTCTAGCGGGGGAGGGCAGTACTTC
>TRBJ2-1|-|TRBD2|TRBV5-1
CASSLLGTSGYNEQFF
TGCGCCAGCAGCTTGCTCGGGACTAGCGGTTACAATGAGCAGTTCTTC
>TRBJ1-4|-|TRBD1|TRBV4-1
CASSQHDRATNEKLFF
TGCGCCAGCAGCCAACACGACAGGGCGACTAATGAAAAACTGTTTTTT
>TRBJ1-3|-|-|TRBV19
CASSQGRNTIYF
TGTGCCAGTAGTCAGGGGAGAAACACCATATATTTT
>TRBJ1-5|-|TRBD1|TRBV11-3
CASSRQGDQPQHF
TGTGCCAGCAGTCGACAGGGGGACCAGCCCCAGCATTTT
>TRBJ2-5|few|TRBD2|TRBV11-2
CASSNRLAGLVGTQYF
TGTGCCAGCAGCAATCGACTAGCGGGCCTGGTGGGGACCCAGTACTTC
>TRBJ1-2|-|-|TRBV19
CASSIGQRNGYTF
TGTGCCAGTAGTATAGGACAACGAAATGGCTACACCTTC
>TRBJ1-6|-|-|TRBV6-5
CASSLTARSPLHF
TGTGCCAGCAGCTTGACAGCTAGGTCACCCCTCCACTTT
>TRBJ2-7|-|TRBD2|TRBV7-3
CASSLGGGLSYEQYF
TGTGCCAGCAGCTTGGGCGGGGGGCTGTCCTACGAGCAGTACTTC
>TRBJ1-2|few|TRBD1|TRBV6-1
CASSELEGADSGYTF
TGTGCCAGCAGTGAACTGGAGGGGGCCGATTCTGGCTACACCTTC
>TRBJ2-7|-|-|TRBV5-6
CASSPGSVTFYEQYF
TGTGCCAGCAGCCCCGGGTCGGTTACCTTCTACGAGCAGTACTTC
>TRBJ1-2|few|TRBD1|TRBV27
CASSRRTGDYGYTF
TGTGCCAGCAGCCGGAGGACAGGTGACTATGGCTACACCTTC
>TRBJ1-1|few|TRBD1|TRBV20-1
CSASEQGAAANTEAFF
TGCAGTGCTAGTGAGCAGGGGGCTGCAGCGAACACTGAAGCTTTCTTT
>TRBJ2-7|-|-|TRBV18
CASSPRPETYEQYF
TGTGCCAGCTCACCCCGTCCCGAGACCTACGAGCAGTACTTC
>TRBJ2-3|-|TRBD2|TRBV6-1
CASSEGTSGGADTQYF
TGTGCCAGCAGTGAAGGAACTAGCGGGGGGGCAGATACGCAGTATTTT
>TRBJ1-1|-|-|TRBV6-5
CASGLGSSNTEAFF
TGTGCCAGCGGCCTCGGGAGCTCGAACACTGAAGCTTTCTTT
>TRBJ2-2|-|TRBD1|TRBV19
CASRKGAETGELFF
TGTGCCAGTAGAAAGGGGGCCGAGACCGGGGAGCTGTTTTTT
>TRBJ2-7|-|TRBD1|TRBV4-2
CASSRDRGGYEQYF
TGTGCCAGCAGCCGGGACAGGGGGGGCTACGAGCAGTACTTC